Below, 10 T cell receptor beta chains from the same sample are listed, as sequenced in a study of identifying expanded T cells in peripheral blood (dated by TCRdb to between 2018 and 2020). The library was prepared using the immunoSEQ multiplex PCR assay. What TCRdb holds here is the immuneACCESS table cut down to in-frame rearrangements. Part of the clones is not present; checked against another copy, under half of the missing clones reflect an unresolved V gene, and the others are unexplained. This sample is represented by about 91,000 clones; around 89% of them were singletons. Of the sample, around 3.6% is held by the ten largest clones. Sequencing was performed on blood. The receptor source for this set is a person aged 18 to 75 in good health.

V usage is TRBV21-1 and J usage is TRBJ1-3; whether TRBD1, the table's D call, matches the DNA was not checked. TRBV21-1 has pseudogene status. The length of the CDR3 is 13 residues. The CDR3 sequence is CASRTISGNTIYF. The CDR3 DNA sequence: TGTGCCAGCAGGACAATCTCTGGAAACACCATATATTTT.

The V call is TRBV5-1, the J call TRBJ1-1, with unresolved D. The CDR3 runs to 17 residues. Trimming shortened V by 1 base and J by 0 bases, and 16 bases separated the two germline ends. Per the germline V gene, CDR1 is SGHRS and CDR2 is YFSETQ. The CDR3 nucleotides read TGCGCCAGCAGCTTGATTGCACAGTCAACCATGAACACTGAAGCTTTCTTT. Translated, it gives CASSLIAQSTMNTEAFF.

The chain recombines TRBV7-7 with TRBJ2-2; D remains ambiguous. Trimming took off 3 bases at V and 1 base at J, with 6 bases between the two ends. CDR1 is SSHAT, CDR2 FNYEAQ, per germline (reference sequence). This CDR3 comprises 14 residues. CDR3 region: CASSFSQNTGELFF. CDR3 DNA: TGTGCCAGCAGCTTCAGTCAGAACACCGGGGAGCTGTTTTTT.

V and J are TRBV28 and TRBJ1-1; no firm D call. This CDR3 has 17 residues. V lost 3 bases, J lost 0 bases, and 17 bases lay in between. Germline V gene sequence: CDR1 MDHEN, CDR2 SYDVKM. DNA for the CDR3: TGTGCCAGCAGTTTGAGTTGGGCAAGTTGGGTGAACACTGAAGCTTTCTTT. Amino acid sequence: CASSLSWASWVNTEAFF.

This rearrangement joins TRBV28 to TRBJ2-7; perhaps TRBD2 as D (5 bases). The V and J ends lost 5 bases and 2 bases respectively, with 13 bases between them. The CDR3 has 14 amino acids. Germline CDR1 is MDHEN and CDR2 is SYDVKM. The CDR3 DNA is TGTGCCAGCAGTCTCACCCCGGGGACCTACGAGCAGTACTTC. Its protein is CASSLTPGTYEQYF.

The chain uses TRBV6-6 and TRBJ2-3; the match to TRBD2 covers 11 bases. Germline V lookup: CDR1 MNHNY, CDR2 SVGAGI (reference sequence). This CDR3 is built from 15 residues. J gave up 1 base and V 6 bases, and 3 bases lay outside the gene matches. CDR3 bases: TGTGCCAGCAGATCACTAGCGGGGGGCACAGATACGCAGTATTTT. It yields the protein CASRSLAGGTDTQYF.

The rearrangement uses TRBV2 and TRBJ2-7; D may be TRBD2 (6 bases). The ends were cut back, 7 bases at V and 6 bases at J, with 19 bases in the middle. The CDR3 totals 14 residues. CDR1 and CDR2 from the germline V gene are SNHLY and FYNNEI. The CDR3 loop is CASIVEEGSSEQYF. CDR3 coding DNA: TGTGCCAGCATCGTTGAGGAGGGATCGTCCGAGCAGTACTTC.

The CDR3 DNA is TGTGCCAGCAGTCGGACAGAGTACCAAGAGACCCAGTACTTC. This sequence encodes CASSRTEYQETQYF. This chain links TRBV6-1 with TRBJ2-5; possible D gene TRBD1, 6 bases. This CDR3 contains 14 residues. Deletions cut 5 bases from V and 0 bases from J, with 10 bases between. Germline CDR1 MNHNS, CDR2 SASEGT.

CDR3 amino acids: CASSGTGASYEQYF. The CDR3 bases are TGTGCCAGTAGTGGAACAGGGGCTTCCTACGAGCAGTACTTC. The chain recombines TRBV19 with TRBJ2-7; 7 bases agree with TRBD1. CDR3 length: 14 amino acids. CDR1 and CDR2 from the germline V gene are LNHDA and SQIVND (reference sequence). The V segment lost 5 bases and the J segment 1 base; nucleotides outside the gene matches: 5.

This chain links TRBV9 with TRBJ2-4; no firm D call. This CDR3 comprises 12 residues. The germline gives CDR1 SGDLS, CDR2 YYNGEE. Deletions cut 5 bases from V and 10 bases from J, with 13 bases between. In DNA form, the CDR3 reads TGTGCCAGCAGTTCCCCCCAAGGAATTCAGTACTTC. This sequence encodes CASSSPQGIQYF.